Following are 24 T cell receptor beta chains from one sample sequenced in a study of blood T cell repertoires in COVID-19. Using immunoSEQ multiplex PCR, the repertoire was profiled, and TCRdb retains in-frame clones only, with some absent. The repertoire includes 110,000 to 150,000 clones, around 91% of them detected once, and approximately 3% sits in the top ten. Sequencing input: peripheral blood. These receptors all come from a woman aged 55 to 70 with active COVID-19.

This clone was observed once. This chain links TRBV12-3 or TRBV12-4 with TRBJ2-1; 7 bases are a match to TRBD1. With 6 bases clipped from V and 9 bases from J, the junction kept 5 bases outside the gene matches. The CDR3 consists of 12 residues. CDR3 in amino acids: CASRTGTGEQFF. CDR3 bases: TGTGCCAGCAGGACAGGGACCGGTGAGCAGTTCTTC.

The rearrangement links TRBV24-1 to TRBJ2-2; no firm D call. This CDR3 comprises 18 residues. Trimming removed 7 bases from V and 1 base from J, with 21 bases in between. Germline assignment: CDR1 KGHDR and CDR2 SFDVKD. CDR3 nucleotide sequence: TGTGCCACCAGGTCCAGCCGAGGCAGCCAGATGAACACCGGGGAGCTGTTTTTT. It is translated as CATRSSRGSQMNTGELFF.

This chain connects TRBV7-9 to TRBJ2-7, with 7 bases matching TRBD1. V lost 3 bases and J lost 2; bases outside the gene matches: 7. Per germline, CDR1 SEHNR and CDR2 FQNEAQ (reference sequence). CDR3 length: 15 amino acids. The CDR3: CASSLLGQLTYEQYF. As DNA, the CDR3 is TGTGCCAGCAGCTTGCTGGGACAGTTGACCTACGAGCAGTACTTC. The entire variable domain, with the rest obtained from reference TRBV7-9 and TRBJ2-7, is as follows: DTGVSQNPRHKITKRGQNVTFRCDPISEHNRLYWYRQTLGQGPEFLTYFQNEAQLEKSRLLSDRFSAERPKGSFSTLEIQRTEQGDSAMYLCASSLLGQLTYEQYFGPGTRLTVT.

This clone was counted a few times. The gene calls are TRBV6-2 or TRBV6-3 and TRBJ1-6, with TRBD1 identical over 9 bases. The CDR3 sequence is 15 residues long. Germline V gene data show CDR1 as MNHEY and CDR2 as SVGEGT. V dropped 4 bases and J dropped 5; count of bases not matched to a gene: 3. CDR3 sequence reads: CASSWGQGNNSPLHF. The CDR3 DNA reads TGTGCCAGCAGTTGGGGACAGGGCAATAATTCACCCCTCCACTTT.

The CDR3 protein is CASSVDKGGTYEQYF. The CDR3 coding sequence is TGTGCCAGCAGCGTAGATAAGGGAGGGACGTACGAGCAGTACTTC. The chain has TRBV9 and TRBJ2-7; 7 nucleotides match TRBD2. The CDR3 length is 15 residues. Germline V gives CDR1 SGDLS, CDR2 YYNGEE. Unmatched junction bases numbered 7, after V lost 0 bases and J lost 4 bases.

V is TRBV19 and J is TRBJ1-3, with 7 nucleotides matching TRBD1. Unmatched junction bases numbered 10, after V lost 11 bases and J lost 0 bases. Germline V lookup: CDR1 LNHDA, CDR2 SQIVND (reference sequence). This CDR3 contains 15 residues. The DNA of the CDR3 is TGTGCCGCCTCCCAGGGGGTGAGCTCTGGAAACACCATATATTTT. Protein product: CAASQGVSSGNTIYF. The full variable domain, rest sourced from reference TRBV19 and TRBJ1-3, is DGGITQSPKYLFRKEGQNVTLSCEQNLNHDAMYWYRQDPGQGLRLIYYSQIVNDFQKGDIAEGYSVSREKKESFPLTVTSAQKNPTAFYLCAASQGVSSGNTIYFGEGSWLTVV.

The V and J genes are TRBV19 and TRBJ2-7; no clear D. Per the germline V gene, CDR1 is LNHDA and CDR2 is SQIVND (reference sequence). This CDR3 is 13 amino acids long. V was trimmed by 1 base and J by 3 bases, leaving 7 bases between them. The CDR3 region has the DNA TGTGCCAGTAGTATAGGGCTCCTCTACGAGCAGTACTTC. It encodes CASSIGLLYEQYF.

The rearrangement links TRBV28 to TRBJ1-5; TRBD1 agrees at 8 bases. V lost 7 bases, J lost 6 bases, and 8 bases stayed unmatched. Germline CDR1 reads MDHEN; CDR2 reads SYDVKM. This CDR3 has 14 residues. The CDR3 spells CASTSDRVGQPQHF. In nucleotides, the CDR3 is TGTGCCAGCACCTCGGACAGGGTGGGTCAGCCCCAGCATTTT.

The chain employs TRBV30 and TRBJ1-6; D is possibly TRBD1 (6 bases). The germline CDR1 and CDR2 sequences are GTSNPN and SVGIG (reference sequence). Trimming pared 0 bases from V and 8 bases from J, leaving 8 bases between. This CDR3 is built from 13 residues. CDR3 DNA: TGTGCCTGGAGTGTACAGGGTCATTCACCCCTCCACTTT. This sequence encodes CAWSVQGHSPLHF.

The rearrangement links TRBV9 to TRBJ1-2; possible D gene TRBD1, 6 bases. Germline loops: CDR1 SGDLS, CDR2 YYNGEE. V gave up 0 bases and J gave up 3 bases, with 9 bases separating them. The CDR3 consists of 14 residues. CDR3 sequence: CASSVVGGDYGYTF. DNA for the CDR3: TGTGCCAGCAGCGTAGTAGGGGGTGACTATGGCTACACCTTC.

The V and J genes are TRBV4-2 and TRBJ2-7; 9 bases align to TRBD2. With V trimmed by 0 bases and J by 0 bases, 0 bases remained unmatched. The CDR3 is 15 residues long. Germline values: CDR1 LGHNA, CDR2 YNFKEQ. The CDR3 region is CASSQDSGSSYEQYF. Written as DNA, the CDR3 is TGTGCCAGCAGCCAAGATAGCGGGAGCTCCTACGAGCAGTACTTC.

This clone was detected only a few times. The chain has TRBV7-9 and TRBJ1-5, with D possibly TRBD1 on 5 matching bases. V was clipped by 4 bases and J by 1 base, with 20 bases between them. Germline V gene data show CDR1 as SEHNR and CDR2 as FQNEAQ (reference sequence). CDR3 length equals 18 residues. The CDR3 DNA reads as TGTGCCAGCAGCTACGTCGGGCAGCGGGGGGTCAGCAATCAGCCCCAGCATTTT. This encodes CASSYVGQRGVSNQPQHF.

The chain carries TRBV11-2 and TRBJ2-3; possibly TRBD2 for D (5 bases). The CDR3 consists of 16 residues. In germline, CDR1 is SGHAT, CDR2 FQNNGV. The V end lost 1 base, the J end lost 2 bases, and 13 bases lay between the germline ends. DNA for the CDR3: TGTGCCAGCAGCTTAGGATGGAGAGGGCCCACAGATACGCAGTATTTT. Protein sequence: CASSLGWRGPTDTQYF.

CDR3 protein: CARENRTSGRKGPYNEQFF. The CDR3, as DNA: TGTGCCAGGGAAAATAGGACTAGCGGGAGGAAAGGACCCTACAATGAGCAGTTCTTC. The chain employs TRBV27 and TRBJ2-1; 14 bases match TRBD2. The CDR3 totals 19 residues. Germline trimming cut 9 bases from V and 2 bases from J; bases unmatched to any gene: 15. CDR1 and CDR2 from the germline V gene are MNHEY and SMNVEV (reference sequence).

The chain employs TRBV27 and TRBJ2-7; D possibly corresponds to TRBD2 (5 bases). This CDR3 is built from 16 residues. Trimming removed 0 bases from V and 3 bases from J, with 15 bases in between. Germline CDR1 is MNHEY and CDR2 is SMNVEV (reference sequence). In nucleotides, the CDR3 is TGTGCCAGCAGTTTATCTTTGGCGGGCCTCAACTACGAGCAGTACTTC. Residues: CASSLSLAGLNYEQYF.

This clone was counted only a few times. The rearrangement joins TRBV7-6 to TRBJ2-3; 9 nucleotides line up with TRBD2. Trimming took 9 bases from V and 5 from J; bases not matched to a gene: 18. This CDR3 has 17 residues. Germline-derived CDR1 and CDR2 are SGHVS and FNYEAQ. Here the CDR3 DNA reads TGTGCCAGTAGAAAATCGATAGCGGGAGTGGGGGGAGATACGCAGTATTTT. It translates to CASRKSIAGVGGDTQYF.

This chain uses TRBV3-1 (or the pseudogene TRBV3-2) with TRBJ1-2; D is uncertain. CDR3 length equals 13 residues. Per germline, CDR1 LGHDT and CDR2 YNNKEL (reference sequence). Trimming left V 3 bases short and J 8 bases short, with 13 bases between. For the CDR3, the DNA is TGTGCCAGCAGCCAGAGGGATTCGCGCGGCTACACCTTC. This gives the protein CASSQRDSRGYTF.

The rearrangement links TRBV28 to TRBJ2-3; 7 positions agree with TRBD1. The CDR3 totals 13 residues. In germline, CDR1 is MDHEN, CDR2 SYDVKM. J lost 0 bases, V lost 10 bases, and 4 bases had no gene match. CDR3 DNA: TGTGCCACCCGGGACAGTAGCACAGATACGCAGTATTTT. It encodes CATRDSSTDTQYF. The full variable domain, with the rest looked up from reference TRBV28 and TRBJ2-3, is DVKVTQSSRYLVKRTGEKVFLECVQDMDHENMFWYRQDPGLGLRLIYFSYDVKMKEKGDIPEGYSVSREKKERFSLILESASTNQTSMYLCATRDSSTDTQYFGPGTRLTVL.

Notes on this clone: The identical CDR3 is also encoded by other nucleotide sequences in the sample. The CDR3 protein is CASSLRAGRGTDTQYF. Here the CDR3 DNA reads TGTGCCAGCAGCTTAAGAGCGGGGAGGGGCACAGATACGCAGTATTTT. This chain links TRBV7-2 with TRBJ2-3; 7 bases are a match to TRBD2. CDR1 and CDR2 (germline): SGHTA, FQGNSA. The junction had 6 bases not matched to a gene; V was cut back by 2 bases and J by 1 base. This CDR3 has 16 amino acids.

This clone came up a few times. This chain connects TRBV3-1 (or the pseudogene TRBV3-2) to TRBJ1-2, with TRBD1 as a possible D gene (5 bases). This CDR3 region has 17 residues. V was trimmed by 2 bases and J by 1 base, leaving 17 bases between them. Germline V gene sequence: CDR1 LGHDT, CDR2 YNNKEL (reference sequence). For the CDR3, the DNA is TGTGCCAGCAGCCAAACCCCCGGAGGGGATTTTAACTATGGCTACACCTTC. This translates into CASSQTPGGDFNYGYTF.

This clone was counted a few times. J is TRBJ1-2 and V is TRBV28, with 7 positions matching TRBD1. V lost 5 bases, J lost 3 bases, and 6 bases stayed unmatched. CDR1 is MDHEN, CDR2 SYDVKM, per germline. CDR3 length: 14 residues. DNA for the CDR3: TGTGCCAGCAGTCCCGCCGACAGGGACTATGGCTACACCTTC. It yields the protein CASSPADRDYGYTF.

The rearrangement joins TRBV5-6 to TRBJ2-1, with unresolved D. V was clipped by 0 bases and J by 4 bases, with 14 bases between them. Germline lookup yields CDR1 SGHDT and CDR2 YYEEEE. This CDR3 contains 16 residues. CDR3 nucleotides: TGTGCCAGCAGCTTGGCCTCAGGAAATATTTACAATGAGCAGTTCTTC. This sequence encodes CASSLASGNIYNEQFF.

This rearrangement joins TRBV2 to TRBJ2-7; D is undetermined. The ends were cut back, 8 bases at V and 2 bases at J, with 10 bases in the middle. The CDR3 extends over 12 amino acids. The V gene's germline CDR1 is SNHLY and CDR2 FYNNEI. The CDR3 DNA reads as TGTGCCAGCCTTCTACGGGCCTACGAGCAGTACTTC. It yields the protein CASLLRAYEQYF.

The chain combines TRBV21-1 with TRBJ2-1; the table's D call, TRBD2, was not checked against the DNA. TRBV21-1 is annotated as a pseudogene. The CDR3 extends over 16 amino acids. CDR3 in amino acids: CASRSSTSGYYNEQFF. In DNA, the CDR3 is TGTGCCAGCAGATCTAGTACTAGCGGGTACTACAATGAGCAGTTCTTC.